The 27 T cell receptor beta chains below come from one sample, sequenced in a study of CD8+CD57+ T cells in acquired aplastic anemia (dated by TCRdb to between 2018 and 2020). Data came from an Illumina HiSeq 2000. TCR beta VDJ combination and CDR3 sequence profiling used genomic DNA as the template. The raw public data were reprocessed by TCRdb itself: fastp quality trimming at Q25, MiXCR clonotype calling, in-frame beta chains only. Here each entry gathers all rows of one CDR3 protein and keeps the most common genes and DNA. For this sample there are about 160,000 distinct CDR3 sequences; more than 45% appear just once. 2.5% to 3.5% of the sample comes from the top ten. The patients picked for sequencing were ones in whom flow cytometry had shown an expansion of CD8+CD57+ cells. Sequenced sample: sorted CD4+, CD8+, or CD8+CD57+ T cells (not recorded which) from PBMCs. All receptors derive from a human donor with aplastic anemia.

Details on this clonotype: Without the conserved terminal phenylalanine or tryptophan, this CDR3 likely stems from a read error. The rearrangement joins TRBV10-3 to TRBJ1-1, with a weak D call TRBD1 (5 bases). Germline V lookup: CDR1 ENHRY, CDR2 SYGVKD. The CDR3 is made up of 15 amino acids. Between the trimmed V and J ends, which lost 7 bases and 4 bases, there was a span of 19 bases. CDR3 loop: CAINFEPVRGTEAFL. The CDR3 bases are TGTGCCATCAACTTTGAGCCCGTGAGGGGCACTGAAGCTTTCCTT.

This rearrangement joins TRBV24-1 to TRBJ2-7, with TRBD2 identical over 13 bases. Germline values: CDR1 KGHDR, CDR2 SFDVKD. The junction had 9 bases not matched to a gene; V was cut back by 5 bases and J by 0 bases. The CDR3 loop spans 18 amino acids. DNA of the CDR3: TGTGCCACCAGTGCTTCAGGGGGGACTAGCGGGGCCTCCTACGAGCAGTACTTC. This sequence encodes CATSASGGTSGASYEQYF.

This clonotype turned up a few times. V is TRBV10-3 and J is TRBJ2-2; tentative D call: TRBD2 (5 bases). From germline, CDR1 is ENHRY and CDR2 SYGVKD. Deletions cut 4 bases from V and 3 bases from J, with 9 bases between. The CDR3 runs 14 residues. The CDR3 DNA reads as TGTGCCATCAGTGCAGCAGCGGACACCGGGGAGCTGTTTTTT. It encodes CAISAAADTGELFF.

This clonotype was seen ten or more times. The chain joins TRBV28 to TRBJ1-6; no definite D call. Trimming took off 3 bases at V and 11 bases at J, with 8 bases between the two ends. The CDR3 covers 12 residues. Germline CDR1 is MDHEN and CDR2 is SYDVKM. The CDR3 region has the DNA TGTGCCAGCAGTTTGCCCTCGCCACCCCTCCACTTT. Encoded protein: CASSLPSPPLHF.

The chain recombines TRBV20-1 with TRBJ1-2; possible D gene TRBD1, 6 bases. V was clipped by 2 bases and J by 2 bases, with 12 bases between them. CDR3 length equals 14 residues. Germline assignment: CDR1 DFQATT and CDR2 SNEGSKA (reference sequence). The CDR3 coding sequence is TGCAGTGCTAGAATCCGGGACAAGAACTATGGCTACACCTTC. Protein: CSARIRDKNYGYTF.

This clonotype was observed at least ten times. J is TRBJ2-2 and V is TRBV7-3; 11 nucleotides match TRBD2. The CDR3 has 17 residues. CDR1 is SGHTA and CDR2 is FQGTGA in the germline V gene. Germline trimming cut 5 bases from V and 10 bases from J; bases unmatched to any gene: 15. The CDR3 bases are TGTGCCAGCAGCCTCCTGGCGTCTAGCGGGAGGAAAGAGGAGCTGTTTTTT. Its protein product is CASSLLASSGRKEELFF.

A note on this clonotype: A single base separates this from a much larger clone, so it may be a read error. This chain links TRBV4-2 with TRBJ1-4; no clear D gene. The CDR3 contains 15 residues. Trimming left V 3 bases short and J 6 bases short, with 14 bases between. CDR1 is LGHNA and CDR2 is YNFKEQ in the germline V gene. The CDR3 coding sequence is TGTGCCAGCAGCCAGGGCAGGAGCGATTATGAAAAACTGTTTTTT. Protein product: CASSQGRSDYEKLFF.

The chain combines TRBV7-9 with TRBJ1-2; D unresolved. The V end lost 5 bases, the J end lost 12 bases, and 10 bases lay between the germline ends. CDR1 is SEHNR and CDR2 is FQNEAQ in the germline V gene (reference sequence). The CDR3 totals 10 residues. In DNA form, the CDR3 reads TGTGCCAGCAGCCACTCCCCCCACACCTTC. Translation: CASSHSPHTF.

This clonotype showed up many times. The CDR3 DNA is TGTGCCAGTAGTATGACTAGCGGACAAGAGACCCAGTACTTC. Its protein is CASSMTSGQETQYF. The gene calls are TRBV19 and TRBJ2-5; 9 positions agree with TRBD2. CDR1 and CDR2 from the germline V gene are LNHDA and SQIVND (reference sequence). CDR3 size: 14 residues. Trimming cost V 3 bases and J 2 bases; bases outside gene matches: 1.

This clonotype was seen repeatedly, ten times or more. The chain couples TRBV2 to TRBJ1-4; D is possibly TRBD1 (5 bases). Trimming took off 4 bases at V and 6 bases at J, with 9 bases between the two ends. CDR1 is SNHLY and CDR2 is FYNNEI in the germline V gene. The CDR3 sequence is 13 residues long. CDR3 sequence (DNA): TGTGCCAGCAGTGCGGGACTTGATGAAAAACTGTTTTTT. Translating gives CASSAGLDEKLFF.

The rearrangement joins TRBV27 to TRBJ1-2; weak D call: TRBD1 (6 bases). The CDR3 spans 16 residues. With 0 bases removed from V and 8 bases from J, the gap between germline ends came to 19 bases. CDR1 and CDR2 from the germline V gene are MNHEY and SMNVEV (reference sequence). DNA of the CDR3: TGTGCCAGCAGTTTATCATGGCAGGGGCTCCCCAGGGGCTACACCTTC. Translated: CASSLSWQGLPRGYTF.

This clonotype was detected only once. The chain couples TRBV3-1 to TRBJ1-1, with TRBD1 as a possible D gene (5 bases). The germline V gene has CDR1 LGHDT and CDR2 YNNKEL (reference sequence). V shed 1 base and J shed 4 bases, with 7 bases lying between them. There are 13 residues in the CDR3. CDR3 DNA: TGTGCCAGCAGCCAAGGGGACGGCACTGAAGCTTTCTTT. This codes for CASSQGDGTEAFF.

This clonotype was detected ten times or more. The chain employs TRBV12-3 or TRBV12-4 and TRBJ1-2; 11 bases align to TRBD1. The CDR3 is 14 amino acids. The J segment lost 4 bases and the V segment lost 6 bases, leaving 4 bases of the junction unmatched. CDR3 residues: CASSGGTGGYGYTF. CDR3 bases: TGTGCCAGCAGCGGCGGGACAGGGGGCTATGGCTACACCTTC.

The CDR3 sequence is CASSLTGSTDTQYF. CDR3 sequence (DNA): TGTGCCAGCAGCTTGACTGGAAGCACAGATACGCAGTATTTT. The chain employs TRBV7-9 and TRBJ2-3; no clear D gene. V was cut by 3 bases and J by 0 bases, with 7 bases left in between. This CDR3 has 14 amino acids. Germline lookup yields CDR1 SEHNR and CDR2 FQNEAQ (reference sequence).

CDR3 in amino acids: CASSLGDASPLHF. In nucleotides, the CDR3 is TGTGCCAGCAGCTTAGGGGACGCCTCACCCCTCCACTTT. The chain recombines TRBV7-3 with TRBJ1-6, with TRBD1 as a possible D gene (5 bases). This CDR3 spans 13 amino acids. V gave up 2 bases and J gave up 10 bases, with 9 bases separating them. Germline V gene lookup returns CDR1 SGHTA and CDR2 FQGTGA.

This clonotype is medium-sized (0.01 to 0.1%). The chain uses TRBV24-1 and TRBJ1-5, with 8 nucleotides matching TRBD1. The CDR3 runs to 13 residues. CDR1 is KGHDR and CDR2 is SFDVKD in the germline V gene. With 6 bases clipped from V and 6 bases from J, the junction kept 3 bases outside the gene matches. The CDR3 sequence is CATSRTGGQPQHF. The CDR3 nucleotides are TGTGCCACCAGTCGAACAGGGGGTCAGCCCCAGCATTTT.

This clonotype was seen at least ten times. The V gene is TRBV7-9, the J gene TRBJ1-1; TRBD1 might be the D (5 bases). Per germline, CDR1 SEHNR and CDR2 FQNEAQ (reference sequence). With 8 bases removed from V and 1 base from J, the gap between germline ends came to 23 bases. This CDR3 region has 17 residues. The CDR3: CASEAPRSKQENTEAFF. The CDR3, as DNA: TGTGCCAGCGAGGCCCCCCGGTCAAAACAGGAGAACACTGAAGCTTTCTTT. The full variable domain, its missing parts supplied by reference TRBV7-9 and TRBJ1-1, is DTGVSQNPRHKITKRGQNVTFRCDPISEHNRLYWYRQTLGQGPEFLTYFQNEAQLEKSRLLSDRFSAERPKGSFSTLEIQRTEQGDSAMYLCASEAPRSKQENTEAFFGQGTRLTVV.

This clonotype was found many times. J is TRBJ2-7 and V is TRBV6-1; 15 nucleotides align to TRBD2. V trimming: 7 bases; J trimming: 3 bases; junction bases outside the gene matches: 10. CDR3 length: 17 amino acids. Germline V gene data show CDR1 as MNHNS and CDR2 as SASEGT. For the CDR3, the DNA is TGTGCCAGCATCTCGGGACTAGCGGGAGGAAGGTTCTACGAGCAGTACTTC. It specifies CASISGLAGGRFYEQYF.

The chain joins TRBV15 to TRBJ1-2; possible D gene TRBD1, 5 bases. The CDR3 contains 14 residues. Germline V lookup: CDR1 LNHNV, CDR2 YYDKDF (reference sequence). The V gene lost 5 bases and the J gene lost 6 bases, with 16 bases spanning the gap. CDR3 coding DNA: TGTGCCACCAGCCAGACGGGGGAGTATGATGGCTACACCTTC. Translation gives CATSQTGEYDGYTF.

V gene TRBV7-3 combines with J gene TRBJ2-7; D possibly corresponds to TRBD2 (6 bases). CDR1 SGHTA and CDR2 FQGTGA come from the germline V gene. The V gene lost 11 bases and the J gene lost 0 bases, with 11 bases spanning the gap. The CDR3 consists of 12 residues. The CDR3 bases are TGTGCCGGAGGGGTGGACTCCTACGAGCAGTACTTC. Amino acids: CAGGVDSYEQYF. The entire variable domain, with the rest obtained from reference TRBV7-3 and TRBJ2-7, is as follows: GAGVSQTPSNKVTEKGKYVELRCDPISGHTALYWYRQSLGQGPEFLIYFQGTGAADDSGLPNDRFFAVRPEGSVSTLKIQRTERGDSAVYLCAGGVDSYEQYFGPGTRLTVT.

CDR3 protein: CASSEGRGAGGAFF. In DNA form, the CDR3 reads TGTGCCAGCAGTGAAGGTCGGGGAGCCGGAGGAGCTTTCTTT. V and J are TRBV2 and TRBJ1-1; D remains ambiguous. V lost 1 base to trimming and J lost 10 bases, with 16 bases between them. The CDR3 is 14 residues long. Germline values: CDR1 SNHLY, CDR2 FYNNEI.

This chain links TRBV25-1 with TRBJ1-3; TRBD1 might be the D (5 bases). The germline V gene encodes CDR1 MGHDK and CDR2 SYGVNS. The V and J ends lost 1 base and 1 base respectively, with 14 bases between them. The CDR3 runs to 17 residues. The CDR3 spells CASSELATGFSGNTIYF. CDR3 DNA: TGTGCCAGCAGTGAATTAGCAACAGGTTTTTCTGGAAACACCATATATTTT.

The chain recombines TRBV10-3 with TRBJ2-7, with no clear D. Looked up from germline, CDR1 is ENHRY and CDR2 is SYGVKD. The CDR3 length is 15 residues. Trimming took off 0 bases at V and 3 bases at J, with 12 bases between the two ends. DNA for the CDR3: TGTGCCATCAGTGAGTCGAAAGCAGGACGCTACGAGCAGTACTTC. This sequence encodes CAISESKAGRYEQYF.

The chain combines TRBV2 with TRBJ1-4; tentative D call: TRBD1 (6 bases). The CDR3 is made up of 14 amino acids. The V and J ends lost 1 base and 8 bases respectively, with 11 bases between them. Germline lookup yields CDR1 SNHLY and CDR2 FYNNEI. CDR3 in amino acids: CASSEGGGQEKLFF. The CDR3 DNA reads TGTGCCAGCAGTGAAGGGGGTGGACAGGAAAAACTGTTTTTT.

The CDR3 nucleotides read TGTGCCAGCTCACCTGGACAGAGCTCCTACAATGAGCAGTTCTTC. Translation gives CASSPGQSSYNEQFF. This chain connects TRBV18 to TRBJ2-1, with TRBD1 as a possible D gene (6 bases). V was clipped by 3 bases and J by 0 bases, with 9 bases between them. The CDR3 is 15 amino acids. Germline V gives CDR1 KGHSH, CDR2 LQKENI.

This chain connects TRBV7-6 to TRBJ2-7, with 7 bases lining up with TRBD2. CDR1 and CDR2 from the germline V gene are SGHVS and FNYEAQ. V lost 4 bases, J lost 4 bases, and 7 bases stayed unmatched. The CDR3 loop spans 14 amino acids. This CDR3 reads CASSSGPGGYEQYF. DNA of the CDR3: TGTGCCAGCAGCTCCGGTCCGGGGGGATACGAGCAGTACTTC.

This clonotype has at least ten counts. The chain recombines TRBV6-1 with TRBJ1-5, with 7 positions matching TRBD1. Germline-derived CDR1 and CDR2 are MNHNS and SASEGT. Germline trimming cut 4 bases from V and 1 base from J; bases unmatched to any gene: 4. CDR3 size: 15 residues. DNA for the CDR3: TGTGCCAGCAGTGCACCGGGACAGAGCAATCAGCCCCAGCATTTT. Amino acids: CASSAPGQSNQPQHF.